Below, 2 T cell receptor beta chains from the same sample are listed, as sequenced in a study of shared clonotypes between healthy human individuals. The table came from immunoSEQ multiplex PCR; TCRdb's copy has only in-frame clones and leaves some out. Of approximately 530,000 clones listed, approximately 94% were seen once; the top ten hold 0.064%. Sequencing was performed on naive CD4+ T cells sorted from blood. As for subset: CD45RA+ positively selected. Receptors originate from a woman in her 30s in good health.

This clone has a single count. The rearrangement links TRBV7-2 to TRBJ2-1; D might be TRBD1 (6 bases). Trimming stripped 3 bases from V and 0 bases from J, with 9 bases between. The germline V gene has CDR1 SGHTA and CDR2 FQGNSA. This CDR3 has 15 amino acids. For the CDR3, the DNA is TGTGCCAGCAGCTTGGACAGTATCTCCTACAATGAGCAGTTCTTC. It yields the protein CASSLDSISYNEQFF.

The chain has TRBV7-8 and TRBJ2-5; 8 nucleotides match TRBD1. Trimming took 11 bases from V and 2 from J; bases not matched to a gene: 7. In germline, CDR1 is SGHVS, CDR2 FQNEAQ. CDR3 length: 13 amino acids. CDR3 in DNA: TGTGCCGTGAAGGACAGGGAACAAGAGACCCAGTACTTC. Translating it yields CAVKDREQETQYF.